At least ten counts were recorded for the clone carrying this TCR beta chain. Its antigen is unknown. Unique molecular identifiers were incorporated into the prepared TCRbeta library. TCRdb re-analysed the PCR reads in MiXCR, keeping a single row per CDR3 protein. The sample consists of a few hundred thousand distinct CDR3 sequences, roughly 13% of them appearing once. The data derive from a study of T-cell reconstitution after alpha-beta-depleted transplantation in children. Study-wide findings and caveats: Where alpha-beta T cells came from about two months after transplant was reportedly several hundred expanded graft clones.

Germline loops: CDR1 MNHEY, CDR2 SMNVEV (reference sequence). The CDR3 runs to 14 residues. Trimming cost V 1 base and J 5 bases, with 12 bases left between them. The chain carries TRBV27 and TRBJ2-7; D perhaps matches TRBD1 (6 bases). The source of this sequence is a male patient younger than 18 who had a stem cell transplant for acute myeloid leukemia, so the T cells may come from the graft donor. Specimen: PBMCs, mostly from graft donor cells, collected 360 days after TCRalphabeta/CD19-depleted stem cell transplant. In DNA, the CDR3 is TGTGCCAGCAGTTTATACAGGGCTCGGAACGAGCAGTACTTC. Translating it yields CASSLYRARNEQYF.